This T cell receptor (beta chain) appears in the sequencing data of a study of beta chain features in type 1 diabetes. The study reverse transcribed the entire isolated RNA, so it sequenced expressed TCRB transcripts. TCRdb's table, derived via immunoSEQ multiplex PCR, lists solely in-frame clones and lacks some. The sample holds about 40,000 clones; around half are singletons and the top ten take 0.65% to 0.8%. Broader study findings: All four CD4+ subsets of Type 1 diabetes patients contained TCRB CDR3s that were moderately but significantly shorter. There were fewer insertions and more deletions at the VDJ junctions of type 1 diabetes patients.

V lost 8 bases and J 4 bases, leaving 12 bases between the germline ends. The CDR3 is made up of 13 amino acids. Germline V lookup: CDR1 SEHNR, CDR2 FQNEAQ (reference sequence). Purity above 98% was achieved in all sorted populations. About this clone itself: Its antigen is unknown.

Sequencing input: central memory CD4+ T cells from blood. The source of this sequence is a woman aged 18-35 years in good health. This rearrangement joins TRBV7-9 to TRBJ1-3; D remains unclear. The CDR3 here is CASVAWEGNTIYF. In DNA, the CDR3 is TGTGCCAGCGTAGCGTGGGAGGGAAACACCATATATTTT.